This T cell receptor (beta chain) was profiled in a study of cytomegalovirus exposure and HLA in healthy donors. The PCR contained 60 Vbeta and 13 Jbeta primers. TCRdb's copy holds only in-frame clones and misses some; the assay was immunoSEQ multiplex PCR. The table lists 35,000 to 40,000 clones, roughly 64% of them singletons. The study's findings and limits: DRB1 showed the most TCR associations and HLA-C the fewest in a later analysis, as rates varied by HLA locus. With further analysis later on, most CMV-associated TCR beta chains appeared HLA-restricted. In presence/absence analyses, roughly uniform sequencing depth across donors was assumed. Reported performance of the classifier showed diagnosis of cytomegalovirus status with high specificity and sensitivity.

As regards this clone: The antigen remains unidentified.

V was pared by 2 bases and J by 0 bases, with 10 bases of the junction left unmatched. Germline-derived CDR1 and CDR2 are SGHNT and YYREEE (reference sequence). This CDR3 contains 17 residues. The J gene is TRBJ1-2, the V gene TRBV5-4, with TRBD1 identical over 7 bases. The TCR comes from a man in his fifties in good health and CMV-seropositive. Sequenced material: PBMCs. The CDR3 DNA is TGTGCCAGCAGCTTACCCGGAGGGGGCCCCACTAACTATGGCTACACCTTC. Encoded protein: CASSLPGGGPTNYGYTF.